A selection of T cell receptor beta chains follows, all from one sample in a study of T cells in Graves' hyperthyroidism and ophthalmopathy. TCRdb re-derived calls from the multiplex PCR reads in MiXCR, one entry per CDR3 protein. The data show roughly 700,000 distinct CDR3 sequences, around 13% seen once. The sequencing sample was made of blood. Every receptor here comes from a woman under 30 with Graves' hyperthyroidism. CDR3s include the opening cysteine and the closing phenylalanine or tryptophan. A D gene is named only where the DNA matches it firmly. Size tells how often a clone was seen (once, few, many) or the class of an expanded clone, and some rows leave it out.

D gene	J gene	clone size	V gene	CDR3 protein	CDR3 DNA
TRBD1	TRBJ2-7	-	TRBV11-2	CASSPGTALFGDTSEQYF	TGTGCCAGCAGCCCCGGGACAGCATTGTTCGGCGATACGAGCGAGCAGTACTTC
-	TRBJ2-3	few	TRBV4-2	CASSLQGSLVTDTQYF	TGTGCCAGCAGCCTCCAGGGCAGCCTGGTCACAGATACGCAGTATTTT
TRBD2	TRBJ2-3	few	TRBV3-1	CASSQELAGVTPDTQYF	TGTGCCAGCAGCCAAGAATTAGCGGGAGTGACCCCAGATACGCAGTATTTT
TRBD2	TRBJ2-1	few	TRBV3-1	CASSRPGTKQFF	TGTGCCAGCAGCCGCCCCGGGACTAAGCAGTTCTTC
-	TRBJ2-1	many	TRBV12-3/TRBV12-4	CASSFVRNEQFF	TGTGCCAGCAGTTTTGTTCGAAATGAGCAGTTCTTC
-	TRBJ2-3	many	TRBV28	CASTSLRQASTDTQYF	TGTGCCAGCACCTCGTTGCGGCAGGCTAGCACAGATACGCAGTATTTT
-	TRBJ2-7	few	TRBV20-1	CSAFLISYEQYF	TGCAGTGCTTTTTTGATTTCCTACGAGCAGTACTTC
-	TRBJ2-2	many	TRBV2	CASASGPNTGELFF	TGTGCCAGCGCGAGCGGACCGAACACCGGGGAGCTGTTTTTT
-	TRBJ1-1	-	TRBV6-1	CASSLRGPASRAEAFF	TGTGCCAGCAGCCTGCGGGGGCCCGCATCGAGGGCTGAAGCTTTCTTT
-	TRBJ1-2	once	TRBV30	CACTFYAVYGCTF	-
-	TRBJ1-1	few	TRBV28	CASSLWGGWSDTEAFF	TGTGCCAGCAGTTTATGGGGGGGTTGGTCGGACACTGAAGCTTTCTTT
-	TRBJ1-5	many	TRBV7-2	CASSLVRVRQPQHF	TGTGCCAGCAGCTTAGTTAGGGTTCGGCAGCCCCAGCATTTT
-	TRBJ2-7	many	TRBV14	CASSQDGNRVREQYF	TGTGCCAGCAGCCAAGATGGGAACAGGGTACGCGAGCAGTACTTC
-	TRBJ1-3	many	TRBV12-3/TRBV12-4	CASSVILNTIYF	TGTGCCAGCAGTGTCATCCTGAACACCATATATTTT
-	TRBJ2-1	-	TRBV5-1	CASSFTQERYNEQFF	TGCGCCAGCAGCTTCACACAGGAGCGGTACAATGAGCAGTTCTTC
TRBD2	TRBJ2-1	few	TRBV20-1	CSAPRLAGDPNEQFF	TGCAGTGCTCCGCGACTAGCGGGAGATCCCAATGAGCAGTTCTTC
TRBD1	TRBJ2-3	many	TRBV12-3/TRBV12-4	CASSFNDRGADTQYF	TGTGCCAGCAGTTTTAACGACAGGGGGGCAGATACGCAGTATTTT
-	TRBJ2-7	-	TRBV18	CASSRLEGSREQYF	TGTGCCAGCTCACGCCTGGAGGGATCAAGGGAGCAGTACTTC
TRBD1	TRBJ1-2	few	TRBV4-1	CASSQATGLGGYTF	TGCGCCAGCAGCCAAGCGACAGGGTTGGGTGGCTACACCTTC
-	TRBJ2-4	-	TRBV6-5	CASSYSSGLMYF	TGTGCCAGCAGTTACTCGTCGGGACTGATGTACTTC
-	TRBJ1-2	-	TRBV4-1	CASSPSLLRDGYTF	TGCGCCAGCAGCCCTTCGCTCCTGCGCGACGGCTACACCTTC
TRBD1	TRBJ1-4	many	TRBV7-9	CASSLGGQSNEKLFF	TGTGCCAGCAGCTTAGGGGGACAGTCTAATGAAAAACTGTTTTTT
TRBD2	TRBJ2-2	once	TRBV5-4	CASSLVASGGELFF	TGTGCCAGCAGCTTGGTGGCTAGCGGGGGGGAGCTGTTTTTT
-	TRBJ1-4	once	TRBV6-2/TRBV6-3	CASSRDSGLVGEKLFF	TGTGCCAGCAGCCGGGACTCGGGCTTAGTCGGAGAAAAACTGTTTTTT
TRBD2	TRBJ2-3	-	TRBV16	CASSVILAPDTQYF	TGTGCCAGCAGCGTCATACTAGCGCCAGATACGCAGTATTTT
TRBD2	TRBJ2-5	few	TRBV6-9	CARRESGPYPSGSRAWYF	TGTGCCAGGCGGGAATCAGGGCCTTATCCTAGCGGCTCACGGGCTTGGTACTTC
-	TRBJ2-1	-	TRBV4-3	CASSQDRELNEQFF	TGCGCCAGCAGCCAAGACCGTGAACTGAATGAGCAGTTCTTC
TRBD2	TRBJ2-1	many	TRBV3-1	CASSAAGGSQFF	TGTGCCAGCAGCGCAGCGGGAGGGAGTCAGTTCTTC
-	TRBJ1-4	few	TRBV10-1	CASSESPGREKLFF	TGCGCCAGCAGTGAGTCCCCAGGGAGGGAGAAACTGTTTTTT
-	TRBJ2-1	many	TRBV14	CASSQPGPPSYNEQFF	TGTGCCAGCAGTCAACCGGGACCACCCTCCTACAATGAGCAGTTCTTC
-	TRBJ1-1	-	TRBV28	CASRRLQPTEAFF	TGTGCCAGCAGACGGCTCCAGCCCACTGAAGCTTTCTTT
-	TRBJ2-1	few	TRBV28	CASRGGRGYNEQFF	TGTGCCAGCAGGGGGGGGAGGGGGTACAATGAGCAGTTCTTC
TRBD2	TRBJ2-5	many	TRBV12-3/TRBV12-4	CASSLGGLAGETQETQYF	TGTGCCAGCAGTTTAGGGGGACTAGCGGGAGAAACCCAAGAGACCCAGTACTTC
-	TRBJ1-3	few	TRBV6-1	CAGRPPRGSSGNTIYF	TGTGCCGGCAGACCGCCGAGGGGGAGCTCTGGAAACACCATATATTTT
TRBD1	TRBJ2-5	many	TRBV12-3/TRBV12-4	CASVVLGTGGGTQYF	TGTGCCAGCGTAGTCCTCGGGACAGGAGGCGGGACCCAGTACTTC
-	TRBJ1-1	-	TRBV27	CASSLTAMNTEAFF	TGTGCCAGCAGTTTGACGGCAATGAACACTGAAGCTTTCTTT
-	TRBJ1-3	many	TRBV2	CAAGGAGNTIYF	TGTGCCGCCGGGGGGGCTGGAAACACCATATATTTT
TRBD2	TRBJ2-5	many	TRBV15	CATSRDQLAGGETQYF	TGTGCCACCAGCAGAGATCAGCTAGCGGGAGGAGAGACCCAGTACTTC